This entry is about one T cell receptor (beta chain). This sample is drawn from a study of blood T cell repertoires in COVID-19. Study context: The cDNA or gDNA used as material had been derived from T cells, B-cell-depleted T cells, or PBMCs.

Libraries were prepared by immunoSEQ multiplex PCR; TCRdb keeps only in-frame clonotypes and omits some of them. This sample has 180,000 or so clones, with approximately 80% found just once. Germline V CDR1 and CDR2: KGHDR, SFDVKD. V trimming: 3 bases; J trimming: 0 bases; junction bases outside the gene matches: 7. The CDR3 runs to 17 residues. No more than 2 weeks before study entry, exposed participants had met a case of COVID-19. The chain couples TRBV24-1 to TRBJ2-1; the match to TRBD1 covers 7 bases. Sequences were obtained from PBMCs or T cells enriched from blood (not recorded which). This TCR derives from a man aged 55 to 70 who had been exposed to COVID-19. CDR3 coding DNA: TGTGCCACCAGTGATGACAGGGTTTGGAGCTCCTACAATGAGCAGTTCTTC. It is translated as CATSDDRVWSSYNEQFF.